This TCR beta chain was captured by sequencing in a study of CD8 T cells in ankylosing spondylitis. Broader study findings: Ankylosing spondylitis blood appeared to carry a characteristic TCR beta motif of several highly homologous variants. Reports of some motif variants in reactive arthritis synovial fluid and blood predate this one.

This CDR3 comprises 15 residues. V lost 5 bases to trimming and J lost 3 bases; unmatched junction nucleotides: 6. The germline V gene encodes CDR1 ENHRY and CDR2 SYGVKD. With regard to this clonotype: Its matching antigen is unknown.

TCRdb recomputed calls from the 5' RACE reads with MiXCR, one row per CDR3 protein. The sample records fewer than 400,000 distinct CDR3 sequences, 6.5% to 10% being singletons. The sample was blood, either unsorted or a sorted T cell fraction (not recorded which). The J gene is TRBJ2-3, the V gene TRBV10-3; 9 bases match TRBD1. This TCR was recovered from a male donor with ankylosing spondylitis. The CDR3 spells CAISPRTGATDTQYF. The DNA of the CDR3 is TGTGCCATCAGTCCGAGGACAGGGGCGACAGATACGCAGTATTTT.